These T cell receptor beta chains were read from a single sample in a study of blood T cells in healthy people across ages. Using its own MiXCR run on the 5' RACE reads, TCRdb lists one record per CDR3 protein. Among approximately 1.5 million distinct CDR3 sequences listed, roughly 43% were seen once. Source material: blood. The receptor set was obtained from a woman in her late teens or twenties in good health. Each CDR3 is given without its conserved first and last residue. Only some rows state a clone size, as once, few, many or a class for expanded clones.

10 | TRBV13 | NA | ATSVGVAGYT
14 | TRBV21-1 | NA | ASTRDRGQGTGELF
11 | TRBV7-9 | once | ASSLTGFNEAF
11 | TRBV5-1 | NA | ASSSRHLYEQY
12 | TRBV12-3/TRBV12-4 | few | ASSAGTSGQSQY
14 | TRBV7-2 | NA | ASSLKSRQGAYEQY
17 | TRBV5-1 | once | ASSLGGAGPTPANYGYT
13 | TRBV5-1 | few | ASSLVGNGANVLT
15 | TRBV7-7 | once | ASSLEPGGRSYNEQF
11 | TRBV20-1 | NA | SARMHRLYEQY
13 | TRBV27 | NA | ASSLRGNGYNEQF
15 | TRBV6-2/TRBV6-3 | NA | ASSYPTSGATYNEQF
13 | TRBV12-3/TRBV12-4 | NA | ASSPSTGINQPQH
12 | TRBV6-1 | NA | ASSESQVNTEAF
14 | TRBV27 | few | ASSLGAGGVYNEQF
12 | TRBV9 | NA | ASSVTGTQTEAF
13 | TRBV5-1 | NA | ASSIGTTLQETQY
11 | TRBV12-3/TRBV12-4 | NA | ASGGRQTGEQY
12 | TRBV28 | NA | ASSLAPGLYGYT
12 | TRBV11-1 | NA | ASSLIPRLSTQY
13 | TRBV4-2 | NA | ASSQGEGLTDTQY
10 | TRBV6-6 | NA | ASSQSGYGDT